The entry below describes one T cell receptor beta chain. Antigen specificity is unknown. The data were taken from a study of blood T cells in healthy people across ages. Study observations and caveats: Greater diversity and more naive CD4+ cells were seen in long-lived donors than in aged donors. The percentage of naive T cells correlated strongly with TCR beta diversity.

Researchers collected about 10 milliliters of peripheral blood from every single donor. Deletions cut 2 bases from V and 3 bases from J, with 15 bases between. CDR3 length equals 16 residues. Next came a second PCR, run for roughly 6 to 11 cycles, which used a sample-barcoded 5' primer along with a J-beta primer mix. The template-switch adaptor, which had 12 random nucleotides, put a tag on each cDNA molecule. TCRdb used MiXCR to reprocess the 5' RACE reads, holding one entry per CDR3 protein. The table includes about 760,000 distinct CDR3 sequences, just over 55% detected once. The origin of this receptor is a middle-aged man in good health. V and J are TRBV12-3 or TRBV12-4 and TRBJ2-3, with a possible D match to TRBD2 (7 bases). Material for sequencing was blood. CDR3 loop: CASSLSGGRRTDTQYF. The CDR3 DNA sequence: TGTGCCAGCAGTTTATCCGGGGGGCGTAGGACAGATACGCAGTATTTT.